This record looks at one T cell receptor (beta chain) sequence and its context. Its specificity is unknown. The V end was cut by 5 bases, the J end by 8 bases, with 15 bases between. Per the germline V gene, CDR1 is SGHTA and CDR2 is FQGNSA. This CDR3 spans 13 amino acids. With a J-beta primer mix and a sample-barcoded 5' primer, a second PCR ran roughly 6 to 11 cycles. All cDNA molecules were each tagged by a template-switch adaptor with 12 random nucleotides. TCRdb itself ran the 5' RACE reads through MiXCR, one entry per CDR3 protein. Among 700,000 to 1,000,000 distinct CDR3 sequences, under 55% were seen once, and the ten largest hold roughly 19%. This entry is derived from a study of blood T cells in healthy people across ages. Points from the study as a whole: Getting older went along with TCR beta diversity per million T cells dropping roughly linearly.

Each sample used at least 6.5 million PBMCs. Sequenced input: blood. The J gene is TRBJ1-2, the V gene TRBV7-2; D call uncertain. The receptor was derived from a man aged 55 to 70 in good health. This CDR3 reads CASSPLGGLGYTF. As DNA, the CDR3 is TGTGCCAGCAGCCCGTTGGGAGGGTTGGGCTACACCTTC.